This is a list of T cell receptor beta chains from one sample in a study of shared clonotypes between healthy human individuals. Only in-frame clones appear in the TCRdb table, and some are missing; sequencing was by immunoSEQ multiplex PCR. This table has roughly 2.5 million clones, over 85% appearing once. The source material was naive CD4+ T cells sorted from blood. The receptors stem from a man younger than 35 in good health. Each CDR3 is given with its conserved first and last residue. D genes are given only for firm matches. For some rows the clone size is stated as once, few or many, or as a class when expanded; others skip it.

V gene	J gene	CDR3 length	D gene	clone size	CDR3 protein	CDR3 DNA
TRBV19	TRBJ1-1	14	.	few	CASSRGPANTEAFF	TGTGCCAGTAGTAGGGGACCGGCCAACACTGAAGCTTTCTTT
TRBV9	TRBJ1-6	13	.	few	CASSVEGTPPLHF	TGTGCCAGCAGCGTAGAGGGCACACCACCCCTCCACTTT
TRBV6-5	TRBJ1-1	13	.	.	CASSYSRSYEAFF	TGTGCCAGCAGTTACTCGAGGTCCTATGAGGCTTTCTTT
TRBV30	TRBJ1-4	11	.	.	CAWSVREKLFF	TGTGCCTGGAGTGTTCGGGAAAAACTGTTTTTT
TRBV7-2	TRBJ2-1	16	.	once	CASSLAAGVSYNEQFF	TGTGCCAGCAGCTTAGCAGCGGGTGTCTCCTACAATGAGCAGTTCTTC
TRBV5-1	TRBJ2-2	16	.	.	CASSLEPGTNTGELFF	TGCGCCAGCAGCTTGGAGCCAGGAACGAACACCGGGGAGCTGTTTTTT
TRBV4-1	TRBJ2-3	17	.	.	CASSQGIARGLTDTQYF	TGCGCCAGCAGCCAAGGAATCGCCAGGGGTCTCACAGATACGCAGTATTTT
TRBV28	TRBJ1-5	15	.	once	CASTWGQGVKQPQHF	TGTGCCAGCACCTGGGGCCAGGGAGTGAAGCAGCCCCAGCATTTT
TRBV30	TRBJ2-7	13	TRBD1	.	CAWTAGTGVEQYF	TGTGCCTGGACCGCCGGGACAGGGGTAGAGCAGTACTTC
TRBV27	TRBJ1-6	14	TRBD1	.	CASSSRQGGSPLHF	TGTGCCAGCAGTTCCCGACAGGGAGGATCACCCCTCCACTTT
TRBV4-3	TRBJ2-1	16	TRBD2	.	CASSQDLAGGYNEQFF	TGCGCCAGCAGCCAAGATCTAGCGGGAGGCTACAATGAGCAGTTCTTC